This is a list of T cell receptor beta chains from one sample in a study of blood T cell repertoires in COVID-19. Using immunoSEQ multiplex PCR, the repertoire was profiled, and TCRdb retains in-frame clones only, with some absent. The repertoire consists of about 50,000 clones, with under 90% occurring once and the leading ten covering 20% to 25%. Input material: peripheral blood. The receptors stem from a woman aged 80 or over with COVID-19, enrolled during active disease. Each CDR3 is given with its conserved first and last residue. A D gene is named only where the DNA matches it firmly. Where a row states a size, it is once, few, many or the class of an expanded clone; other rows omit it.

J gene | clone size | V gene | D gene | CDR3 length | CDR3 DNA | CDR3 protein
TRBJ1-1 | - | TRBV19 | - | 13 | TGTGCCAGTATGCTACAGGGTAGGACTGAAGCTTTCTTT | CASMLQGRTEAFF
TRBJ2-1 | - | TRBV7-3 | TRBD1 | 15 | TGTGCCAGCAGCTTAATCCAGGGGGCCTACAATGAGCAGTTCTTC | CASSLIQGAYNEQFF
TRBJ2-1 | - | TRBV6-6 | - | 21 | TGTGCCAGCAGCAAAATAGTGACGTTTAGAACTAGCTTAGGCTCCTACAATGAGCAGTTCTTC | CASSKIVTFRTSLGSYNEQFF
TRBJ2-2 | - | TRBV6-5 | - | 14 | TGTGCCAGCAGCCAGGGGGGTGACACCGGGGAGCTGTTTTTT | CASSQGGDTGELFF
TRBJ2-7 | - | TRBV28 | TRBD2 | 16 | TGTGCCAGCAGTGGGACTAGCGGAACCTGGGGTTACGAGCAGTACTTC | CASSGTSGTWGYEQYF
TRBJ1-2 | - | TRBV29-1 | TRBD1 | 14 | TGCAGCGTTGAACAGGGGGAGGCGGCTAGTGGCTACACCTTC | CSVEQGEAASGYTF
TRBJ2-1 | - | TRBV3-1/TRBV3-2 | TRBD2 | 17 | TGTGCCAGCCACCTGTCCGTAGCGGGAGGCCCCCACAATGAGCAGTTCTTC | CASHLSVAGGPHNEQFF
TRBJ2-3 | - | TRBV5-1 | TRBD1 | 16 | TGCGCCAGCAGCACCGGGACAGGGAGTGGGGCAGATACGCAGTATTTT | CASSTGTGSGADTQYF
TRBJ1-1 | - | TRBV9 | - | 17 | TGTGCCAGCAGCGCCGGAGGAGAGGGTATAATGAACACTGAAGCTTTCTTT | CASSAGGEGIMNTEAFF
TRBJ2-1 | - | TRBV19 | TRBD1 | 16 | TGTGCCAGTAGCAATGTAGGGGGCGGCGCCTACAATGAGCAGTTCTTC | CASSNVGGGAYNEQFF
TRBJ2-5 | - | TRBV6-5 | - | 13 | TGTGCCAGCCGCGGACACACGAAAGAGACCCAGTACTTC | CASRGHTKETQYF
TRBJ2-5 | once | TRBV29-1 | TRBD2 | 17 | TGCAGCGTTGAAGGCCCCGGGGTAGCGGGAGGCCCGGGGACCCAGTACTTC | CSVEGPGVAGGPGTQYF
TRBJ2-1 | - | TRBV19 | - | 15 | TGTGCCAGTAGGACGACAGGCAGCTCCTACAATGAGCAGTTCTTC | CASRTTGSSYNEQFF
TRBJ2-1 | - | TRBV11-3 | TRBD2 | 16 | TGTGCCAGCAGCGTCGGACTAGCGGGAGGGTTAAATGAGCAGTTCTTC | CASSVGLAGGLNEQFF
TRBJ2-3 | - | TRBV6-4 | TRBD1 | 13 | TGTGCCAGCAGTCAAACGGACAGGGCGACGCAGTATTTT | CASSQTDRATQYF
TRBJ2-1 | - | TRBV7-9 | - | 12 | TGTGCCAGCAGCTCCACCTACAATGAGCAGTTCTTC | CASSSTYNEQFF
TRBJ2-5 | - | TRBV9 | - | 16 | TGTGCCAGCAGCCCATCAGGAGGGTTCTCCGCAGAGACCCAGTACTTC | CASSPSGGFSAETQYF
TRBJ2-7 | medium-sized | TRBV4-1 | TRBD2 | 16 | TGCGCCAGCAGCCAAGATCTCGGGACTAGTAGCTACGAGCAGTACTTC | CASSQDLGTSSYEQYF
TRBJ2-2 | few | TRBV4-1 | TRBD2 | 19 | TGCGCCAGCAGCCAATTAGGCGGGACTAGCGGGAGGAACACCGGGGAGCTGTTTTTT | CASSQLGGTSGRNTGELFF
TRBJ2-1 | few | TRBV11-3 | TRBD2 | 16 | TGTGCCAGCAGCCCCGGGACTAGCGGGACTTACAATGAGCAGTTCTTC | CASSPGTSGTYNEQFF
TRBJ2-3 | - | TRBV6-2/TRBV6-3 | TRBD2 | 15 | TGTGCCAGCAGTTCAGTGGGACTAGCTTCAGATACGCAGTATTTT | CASSSVGLASDTQYF
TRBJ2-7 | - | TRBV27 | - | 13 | TGTGCCAGCAGTTTCGGCGGATCCTACGAGCAGTACTTC | CASSFGGSYEQYF
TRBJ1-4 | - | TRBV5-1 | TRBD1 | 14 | TGCGCCAGCAGGCCGGGACAGCCTAATGAAAAACTGTTTTTT | CASRPGQPNEKLFF
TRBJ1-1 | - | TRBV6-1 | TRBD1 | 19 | TGTGCCAGCAGTGAAAGCAGGGACAGGGGGCGAAGGTCGAACACTGAAGCTTTCTTT | CASSESRDRGRRSNTEAFF
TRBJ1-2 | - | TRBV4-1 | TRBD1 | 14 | TGCGCCAGCAGCCAAGAAGGACAGGGGTATGGCTACACCTTC | CASSQEGQGYGYTF
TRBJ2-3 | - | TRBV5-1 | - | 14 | TGCGCCAGCAGCTTGGTGGCTAGCACAGATACGCAGTATTTT | CASSLVASTDTQYF
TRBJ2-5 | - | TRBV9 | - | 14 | TGTGCCAGCAGCTCCGACGGGAATCTGGAGACCCAGTACTTC | CASSSDGNLETQYF
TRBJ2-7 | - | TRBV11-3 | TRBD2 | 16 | TGTGCCAGCAGCCTAGGGGGCGGGAGGGCCGTCGACGAGCAGTACTTC | CASSLGGGRAVDEQYF
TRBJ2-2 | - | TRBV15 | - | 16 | TGTGCCACCAGCAGTATAGGGGGATTGGTTACCGGGGAGCTGTTTTTT | CATSSIGGLVTGELFF
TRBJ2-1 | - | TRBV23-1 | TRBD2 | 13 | TGCGCCAGCACCCCTAGCGGGACAAATGAGCAGTTCTTC | CASTPSGTNEQFF
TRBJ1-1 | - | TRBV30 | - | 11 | TGTGCCTGGGCCCACTTAACTGGAGCTTTCTTT | CAWAHLTGAFF
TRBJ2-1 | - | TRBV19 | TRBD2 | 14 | TGTGCCAGTAGTCTCCCGGGACTAGCGGCTGAGCAGTTCTTC | CASSLPGLAAEQFF
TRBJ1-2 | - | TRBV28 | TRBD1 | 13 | TGTGCCAGCAGGCCCGGGACAGCTCTTGGCTACACCTTC | CASRPGTALGYTF
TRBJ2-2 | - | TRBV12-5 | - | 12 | TGTGCTAGCGGCCACTACGTAGGGGAGCTGTTTTTT | CASGHYVGELFF
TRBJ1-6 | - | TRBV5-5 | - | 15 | TGTGCCAGCAGCTTGGGGAGGGCCGCGAATTCACCCCTCCACTTT | CASSLGRAANSPLHF